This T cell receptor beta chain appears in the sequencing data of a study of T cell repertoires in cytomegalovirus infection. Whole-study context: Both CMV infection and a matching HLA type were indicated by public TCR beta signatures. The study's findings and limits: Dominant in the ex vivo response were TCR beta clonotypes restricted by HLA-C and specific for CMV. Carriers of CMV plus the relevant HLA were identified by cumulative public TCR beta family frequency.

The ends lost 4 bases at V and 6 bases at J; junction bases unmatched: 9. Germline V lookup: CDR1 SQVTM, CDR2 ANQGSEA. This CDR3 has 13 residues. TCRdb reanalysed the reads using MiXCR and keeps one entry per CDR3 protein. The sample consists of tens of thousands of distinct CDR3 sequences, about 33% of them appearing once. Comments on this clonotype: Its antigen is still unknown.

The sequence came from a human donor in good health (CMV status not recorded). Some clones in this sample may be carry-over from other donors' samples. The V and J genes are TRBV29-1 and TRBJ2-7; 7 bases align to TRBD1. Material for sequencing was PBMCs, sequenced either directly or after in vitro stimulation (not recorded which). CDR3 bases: TGCAGCGTTGTTACCAGGGGGTACGGCGAGCAGTACTTC. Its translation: CSVVTRGYGEQYF.